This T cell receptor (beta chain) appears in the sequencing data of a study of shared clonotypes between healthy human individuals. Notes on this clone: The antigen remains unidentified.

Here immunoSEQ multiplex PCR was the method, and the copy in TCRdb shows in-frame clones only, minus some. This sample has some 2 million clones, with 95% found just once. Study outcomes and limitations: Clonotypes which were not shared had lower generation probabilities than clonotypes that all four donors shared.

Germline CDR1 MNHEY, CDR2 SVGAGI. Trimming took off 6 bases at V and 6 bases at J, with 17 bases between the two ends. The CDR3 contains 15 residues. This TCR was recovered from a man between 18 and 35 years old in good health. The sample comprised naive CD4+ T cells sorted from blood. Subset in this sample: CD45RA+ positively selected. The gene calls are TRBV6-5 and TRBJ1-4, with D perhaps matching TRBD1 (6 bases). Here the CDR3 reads CASRKDSQAHEKLFF. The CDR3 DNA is TGTGCCAGCAGGAAGGACAGCCAAGCTCATGAAAAACTGTTTTTT.